This entry lists 9 T cell receptor beta chains sequenced from one sample in a study of T cells after yellow fever vaccination. TCRdb itself ran the 5' RACE reads through MiXCR, one entry per CDR3 protein. The sample lists 350,000 to 450,000 distinct CDR3 sequences, 6.2% occurring once. The sequences come from PBMCs, collected 5 days after the yellow fever booster vaccination. These receptors were obtained from a man aged 25 to 40 who received the YFV17D yellow fever vaccine.

This chain connects TRBV28 to TRBJ2-3; D unclear. The CDR3 has 15 amino acids. The V end was cut by 5 bases, the J end by 0 bases, with 12 bases between. CDR1 is MDHEN, CDR2 SYDVKM, per germline. This chain's CDR3 is CASSPLEPSTDTQYF. The CDR3 DNA reads as TGTGCCAGCAGTCCGCTAGAGCCTAGCACAGATACGCAGTATTTT.

This clonotype was counted ten times or more. The V and J genes are TRBV29-1 and TRBJ2-7; D may be TRBD1 or TRBD2 (6 bases each). The CDR3 sequence is 14 residues long. V was cut by 3 bases and J by 2 bases, with 14 bases left in between. The germline V gene has CDR1 SQVTM and CDR2 ANQGSEA. Written as DNA, the CDR3 is TGCAGCGTTGACGCGGGTCGGGGGCCCTACGAGCAGTACTTC. It translates to CSVDAGRGPYEQYF.

The CDR3 DNA reads TGTGCCAGCAAACCGGGACAGGGATCAGATACGCAGTATTTT. It translates to CASKPGQGSDTQYF. The rearrangement uses TRBV6-5 and TRBJ2-3; 9 bases fit TRBD1. This CDR3 comprises 14 residues. V was clipped by 7 bases and J by 4 bases; unmatched bases: 6. From germline, CDR1 is MNHEY and CDR2 SVGAGI.

The chain combines TRBV20-1 with TRBJ2-2, with a tentative D call TRBD2 (6 bases). Germline CDR1 and CDR2: DFQATT and SNEGSKA (reference sequence). The CDR3 loop spans 14 amino acids. The V end lost 1 base, the J end lost 6 bases, and 12 bases lay between the germline ends. This chain's CDR3 is CSARAAGPAGELFF. In DNA form, the CDR3 reads TGCAGTGCTAGAGCGGCGGGGCCGGCCGGGGAGCTGTTTTTT.

This clonotype was recorded a few times. This chain joins TRBV7-2 and TRBJ1-5; D not certain. Germline V gene data show CDR1 as SGHTA and CDR2 as FQGNSA. V dropped 4 bases and J dropped 5 bases, with 6 bases sitting between them. The CDR3 spans 12 residues. The CDR3 region has the DNA TGTGCCAGCAGCTACATATATCAGCCCCAGCATTTT. Translated: CASSYIYQPQHF.

This clonotype was detected many times. V and J are TRBV20-1 and TRBJ2-7; D remains unclear. Trimming removed 3 bases at V and 3 bases at J, with 6 bases between. The CDR3 is made up of 11 amino acids. CDR1 is DFQATT and CDR2 is SNEGSKA in the germline V gene (reference sequence). DNA of the CDR3: TGCAGTGCTAGTCGCGGCTACGAGCAGTACTTC. This codes for CSASRGYEQYF.

The CDR3 bases are TGCGCCAGCAGCCAAGATATCGACGAGACCCAGTACTTC. Translated: CASSQDIDETQYF. The chain recombines TRBV4-3 with TRBJ2-5; no clear D. CDR1 and CDR2 (germline): LGHNA, YSLEER. The germline V and J ends were trimmed by 0 bases and 5 bases, with 7 bases remaining between them. The CDR3 is 13 residues long.

Here the CDR3 reads CASSRFAGQSGEQFF. In nucleotides, the CDR3 is TGTGCCAGCAGCCGGTTCGCGGGTCAGAGTGGTGAGCAGTTCTTC. The V call is TRBV28, the J call TRBJ2-1; a weak D match, TRBD2 (5 bases). Trimming pared 6 bases from V and 9 bases from J, leaving 21 bases between. The germline V gene encodes CDR1 MDHEN and CDR2 SYDVKM. This CDR3 has 15 amino acids.

The chain recombines TRBV20-1 with TRBJ2-3; 8 nucleotides match TRBD2. V trimming: 3 bases; J trimming: 3 bases; junction bases outside the gene matches: 14. The CDR3 sequence is 17 residues long. Germline CDR1 DFQATT, CDR2 SNEGSKA (reference sequence). CDR3 DNA: TGCAGTGCTAGGGGTTACCAACTAGCGGAACAGACAGATACGCAGTATTTT. This gives the protein CSARGYQLAEQTDTQYF.